This T cell receptor beta chain was recovered during a study of PD-L1 blockade in urothelial cancer. Germline-derived CDR1 and CDR2 are GTSNPN and SVGIG (reference sequence). Trimming pared 5 bases from V and 12 bases from J, leaving 14 bases between. The length of the CDR3 is 11 residues. The data were produced by immunoSEQ multiplex PCR, yet TCRdb's version contains in-frame clones alone and is incomplete. The top ten clones hold about 1.7% of a sample with 90,000 or so clones, about 90% of them seen once. The time point: pretreatment peripheral blood. The chain uses TRBV30 and TRBJ2-1; the D is unclear. The sample in question was PBMCs, obtained around atezolizumab (anti-PD-L1) treatment. The clonotype originates from a man aged 55-75 years with urothelial cancer. The CDR3 spells CAWGQTDGQFF. The CDR3 bases are TGTGCCTGGGGCCAGACTGATGGGCAGTTCTTC.